These 6 T cell receptor beta chains share one sample of origin, sequenced in a study of cytomegalovirus exposure and HLA in healthy donors. Method: immunoSEQ multiplex PCR; TCRdb's copy keeps in-frame clones and lacks some. This sample has about 110,000 clones, with less than 90% found just once. Sequenced sample: PBMCs. The receptor source for this set is a woman aged 18-29 years in good health and CMV-seropositive.

The rearrangement links TRBV7-9 to TRBJ1-1, with a weak D call TRBD1 (6 bases). CDR3 length: 14 amino acids. The V and J ends lost 3 bases and 0 bases respectively, with 8 bases between them. Per the germline V gene, CDR1 is SEHNR and CDR2 is FQNEAQ (reference sequence). The CDR3 region has the DNA TGTGCCAGCAGCTTGGACAGCATGAACACTGAAGCTTTCTTT. Translation gives CASSLDSMNTEAFF.

The rearrangement links TRBV25-1 to TRBJ2-7; D is possibly TRBD2 (5 bases). In germline, CDR1 is MGHDK, CDR2 SYGVNS. V was cut by 3 bases and J by 0 bases, with 9 bases left in between. CDR3 length: 14 residues. CDR3 sequence (DNA): TGTGCCAGCAGTGAGGGTGGAGGCTCCTACGAGCAGTACGTC. Encoded protein: CASSEGGGSYEQYV.

This clone was counted between two and nine times. The chain carries TRBV25-1 and TRBJ1-5; TRBD1 might be the D (6 bases). CDR3 length: 18 amino acids. Trimming took 1 base from V and 5 from J, leaving 21 bases between them. CDR1 and CDR2 (germline): MGHDK, SYGVNS. The CDR3 here is CASSESPILPGTHQPQHF. CDR3 in DNA: TGTGCCAGCAGTGAATCTCCGATCTTGCCCGGGACACATCAGCCCCAGCATTTT.

V is TRBV19 and J is TRBJ2-1; 8 nucleotides line up with TRBD2. The germline V gene has CDR1 LNHDA and CDR2 SQIVND (reference sequence). The CDR3 has 18 amino acids. V shed 7 bases and J 6 bases; nucleotides not matched to a gene: 20. This CDR3 is CASTPWSLERGSLNEQFF. As DNA, the CDR3 is TGTGCCAGTACCCCTTGGTCCCTAGAGCGGGGGTCTCTCAATGAGCAGTTCTTC.

The chain links TRBV21-1 to TRBJ1-5. TRBV21-1 is labeled a pseudogene. The CDR3 runs to 17 residues. This CDR3 is CASSKSDAGVWNQPQHF. DNA for the CDR3: TGTGCCAGCAGCAAAAGCGACGCCGGGGTTTGGAATCAGCCCCAGCATTTT.

In this sample, this clone turned up a few times. This chain uses TRBV2 with TRBJ1-1, with a possible D match to TRBD1 (5 bases). Deletions cut 4 bases from V and 1 base from J, with 7 bases between. Germline CDR1 and CDR2: SNHLY and FYNNEI. The CDR3 runs to 13 residues. The CDR3 protein is CASSAGQNTEAFF. CDR3 bases: TGTGCCAGCAGTGCAGGGCAGAACACTGAAGCTTTCTTT.